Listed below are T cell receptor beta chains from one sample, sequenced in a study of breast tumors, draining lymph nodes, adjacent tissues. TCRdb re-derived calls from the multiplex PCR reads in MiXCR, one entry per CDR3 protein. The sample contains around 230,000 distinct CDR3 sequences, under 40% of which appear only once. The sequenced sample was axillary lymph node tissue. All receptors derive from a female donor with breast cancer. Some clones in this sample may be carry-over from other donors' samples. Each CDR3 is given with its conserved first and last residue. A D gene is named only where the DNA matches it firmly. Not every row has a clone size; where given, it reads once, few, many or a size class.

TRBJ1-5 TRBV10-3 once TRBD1 TGTGCCATCAGTGCAGGGGGTGGCAATCAGCCCCAGCATTTT CAISAGGGNQPQHF
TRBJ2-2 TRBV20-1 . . TGCAGTGCTTCAGGGATGGGTGGGGAGCTGTTTTTT CSASGMGGELFF
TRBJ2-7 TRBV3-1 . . TGTGCCAGCAGCGCGACACCGGGACTCAGGAGCTCCTACGAGCAGTACTTC CASSATPGLRSSYEQYF
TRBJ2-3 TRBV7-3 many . TGTGCCAGCAGCTTCCAGGGGGCGGGAGGGGGTGATACGCAGTATTTT CASSFQGAGGGDTQYF
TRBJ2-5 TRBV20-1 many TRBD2 TGCAGTGCTAGTCCCTCCAGCGGGAGAGCCACCCAGTACTTC CSASPSSGRATQYF
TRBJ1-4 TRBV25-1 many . TGTGCCAGCAGTGAATCCAAGGATAATGAAAAACTGTTTTTT CASSESKDNEKLFF
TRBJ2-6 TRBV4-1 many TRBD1 TGCGCCAGCAGCCAAGAGGGACAGGGATCCGGGGCCAACGTCCTGACTTTC CASSQEGQGSGANVLTF
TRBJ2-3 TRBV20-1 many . TGCAGTGCTGTGACTCCCGTAACCACAGATACGCAGTATTTT CSAVTPVTTDTQYF
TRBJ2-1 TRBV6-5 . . TGTGCCAGCAGTTCCTCCCGGGGGGCAGAGAATGAGCAGTTCTTC CASSSSRGAENEQFF
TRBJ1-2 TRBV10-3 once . TGTGCCATCAGGGGGAAGGATGGCTACACCTTC CAIRGKDGYTF
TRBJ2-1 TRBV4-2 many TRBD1 TGTGCCAGCAGCCGTGGGACAGGGGGACGTAATGAGCAGTTCTTC CASSRGTGGRNEQFF
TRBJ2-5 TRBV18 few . TGTGCCAGCTCCCCTGTATCATTATCGGAGACCCAGTACTTC CASSPVSLSETQYF
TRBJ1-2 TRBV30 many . TGTGCCTGGAGCAGGGGAGTCTATGGCTACACCTTC CAWSRGVYGYTF
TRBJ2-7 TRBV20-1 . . TGCAGTGCCAGCTCACCAATCAAGGAGGTGGGCCTGAAGTTC CSASSPIKEVGLKF
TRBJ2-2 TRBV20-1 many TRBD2 TGCAGTGCGAGAACTAGCGGGGGAGGCACCGGGGAGCTGTTTTTT CSARTSGGGTGELFF
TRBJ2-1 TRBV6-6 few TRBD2 TGTGCCAGCAGTGAGGTACGGGGGGGCCTTATGATGAATGAGCAGTTCTTC CASSEVRGGLMMNEQFF
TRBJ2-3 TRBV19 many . TGTGCCAGTAGTATAACAGGTGGCCCAGATACGCAGTATTTT CASSITGGPDTQYF
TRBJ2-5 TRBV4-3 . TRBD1 TGCGCCAGCAGCCACGACAGGGGGATAGAGACCCAGTACTTC CASSHDRGIETQYF
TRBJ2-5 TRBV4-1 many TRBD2 TGCGCCAGCAGCGTGCGGGCGGGGGGTCTGGAGACCCAGTACTTC CASSVRAGGLETQYF
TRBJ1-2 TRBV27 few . TGTGCCAGCAGCCACGGGGGGACCAACTATGGCTACACCTTC CASSHGGTNYGYTF
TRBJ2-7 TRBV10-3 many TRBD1 TGTGCCATCATGGGCGCAGGGGGTAAGGTGTACTTC CAIMGAGGKVYF
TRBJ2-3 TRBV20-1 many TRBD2 TGCAGTGCTAGCGGACTAGCGGGAGGGCCGGCGGCAAATACGCAGTATTTT CSASGLAGGPAANTQYF
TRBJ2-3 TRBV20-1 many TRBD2 TGCAGTGCTAGAGATCCGGTAGCGGGAGGCACAGATACGCAGTATTTT CSARDPVAGGTDTQYF
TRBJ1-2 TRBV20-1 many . TGCAGTGCTAGAGAGTCCCCCCGGGGGGGCTATGGCTACACCTTC CSARESPRGGYGYTF
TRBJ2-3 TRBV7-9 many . TGTGCCAGCAACCGGCAGGCCACAGATACGCAGTATTTT CASNRQATDTQYF
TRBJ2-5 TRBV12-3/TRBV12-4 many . TGTGCCAGCAAAGGAGTAAAGACCCAGTACTTC CASKGVKTQYF
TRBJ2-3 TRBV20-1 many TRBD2 TGCAGTGCAGCGGGGACGGCCACAGATACGCAGTATTTT CSAAGTATDTQYF
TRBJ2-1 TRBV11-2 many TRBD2 TGTGCCAGCAGCCGCCGGACTAGCGGGAGAGACGAGCAGTTCTTC CASSRRTSGRDEQFF
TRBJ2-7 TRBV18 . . TGTGCCAGCTCACAACGTTTTAGCGAGCAGTACTTC CASSQRFSEQYF
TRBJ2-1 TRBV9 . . TGTGCCAGCAGCGTATTTCCCGCGAATGAGCAGTTCTTC CASSVFPANEQFF
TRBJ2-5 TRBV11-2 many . TGTGCCAGCAGCTCACCCCGGGGCGCAGGGGGGGGGGAGACCCAGTACTTC CASSSPRGAGGGETQYF
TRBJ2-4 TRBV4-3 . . TGCGCCAGCAGCCCGTCTCGGACAGTGGGAAACATTCAGTACTTC CASSPSRTVGNIQYF
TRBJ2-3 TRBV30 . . TGTGCCTGGAGTGTATTAGATACGCAGTATTTT CAWSVLDTQYF
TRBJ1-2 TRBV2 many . TGTGCCAACCTAGGAGTCCGGGGGCGCAACTATGGCTACACCTTC CANLGVRGRNYGYTF
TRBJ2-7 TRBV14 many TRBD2 TGTGCCAGCAGCCAAAAAGGACTAGCGGGTGGCCCATACTACGAGCAGTACTTC CASSQKGLAGGPYYEQYF
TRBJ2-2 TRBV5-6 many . TGTGCCAGCAGCTTGAGTATTACCGGGGAGCTGTTTTTT CASSLSITGELFF
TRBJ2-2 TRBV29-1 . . TGCAGCTTGAGTTTAGTGGCCGCGAACACCGGGGAGCTGTTTTTT CSLSLVAANTGELFF
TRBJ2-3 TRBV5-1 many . TGCGCCAGCAGCTGGACCCCGGGGGAGTGGATCACAGATACGCAGTATTTT CASSWTPGEWITDTQYF
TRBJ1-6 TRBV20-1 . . TGCAGTGCCCGGGACCGTTACGATTCACCCCTCCACTTT CSARDRYDSPLHF
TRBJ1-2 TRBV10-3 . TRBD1 TGTGCCATCAGTGAGCAGGGGGCGAAACAAAAGCATGGCTACACCTTC CAISEQGAKQKHGYTF
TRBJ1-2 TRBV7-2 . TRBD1 TGTGCCAGCAGCTTAGGTACTACCACAGGGGTCGGCGGCTACACCTTC CASSLGTTTGVGGYTF
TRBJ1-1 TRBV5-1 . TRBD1 TGCGCCAGCAGACAGGACAGGGTGAACACTGAAGCTTTCTTT CASRQDRVNTEAFF
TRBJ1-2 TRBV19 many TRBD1 TGTGCCAGTAGCCATAGCGCCGGGACAGGGACCCGATTTGGGACCTTC CASSHSAGTGTRFGTF
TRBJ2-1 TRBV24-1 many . TGTGCCACCAGGGGCAGTGGGCTGGATGAGCAGTTCTTC CATRGSGLDEQFF
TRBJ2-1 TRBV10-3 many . TGTGCCATCAGCCAAGACCATGGGGGAAACAATGAGCAGTTCTTC CAISQDHGGNNEQFF
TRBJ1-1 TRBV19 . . TGTGCCAGTAGCCATGACGCCGGGGGGACTGAAGCTTTCTTT CASSHDAGGTEAFF
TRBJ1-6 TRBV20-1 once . TGCAGTGTTGCGGGCGGAAGTAATTCACCCCTCCACTTT CSVAGGSNSPLHF
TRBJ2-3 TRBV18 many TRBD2 TGTGCCAGCTCAGGGACTAGCGGGAGCACAGATACGCAGTATTTT CASSGTSGSTDTQYF
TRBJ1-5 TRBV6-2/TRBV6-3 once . TGTGCCAGCAGCCTGACGGGGGGGGAGTATAGCAATCAGCCCCAGCATTTT CASSLTGGEYSNQPQHF
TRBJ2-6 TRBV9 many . TGTGCCAGCAGCCCGTTCGGCTCTGGGGCCAACGTCCTGACTTTC CASSPFGSGANVLTF
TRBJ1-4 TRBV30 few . TGTGCCTGGAGTGTACGGGGGGCTAATGAAAAACTGTTTTTT CAWSVRGANEKLFF
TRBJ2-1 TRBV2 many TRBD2 TGTGCCAGCAGTGAATTAGGACTAGCGGGAGGCCATGAGCAGTTCTTC CASSELGLAGGHEQFF
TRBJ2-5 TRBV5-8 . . TGTGCCAGCAGCTTGGATGGTGGCAGGGTAGAGACCCAGTACTTC CASSLDGGRVETQYF
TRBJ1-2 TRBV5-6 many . TGTGCCAGCAGCTTGGGAGCCGGGGTTCATGGCTACACCTTC CASSLGAGVHGYTF
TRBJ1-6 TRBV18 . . TGTGCCAGCTCACCCCCGAGAGGACTGGGAGGTTCACCCCTCCACTTT CASSPPRGLGGSPLHF